The T cell receptor beta chain under discussion was sequenced for a study of CD8+CD57+ T cells in acquired aplastic anemia. Template material for TCR beta VDJ and CDR3 profiling consisted of genomic DNA. TCRdb re-analysed the reads in MiXCR, keeping a single row per CDR3 protein. Of over 150,000 distinct CDR3 sequences listed, more than 45% were seen once; the top ten hold 2.5% to 3%. Germline lookup yields CDR1 SGHNT and CDR2 YENEEA. The V gene lost 5 bases and the J gene lost 3 bases, with 10 bases spanning the gap. The CDR3 consists of 13 residues. The sequenced patients had an expansion of CD8+CD57+ cells seen by flow cytometry. This clonotype has just a few counts.

The sequencing input was sorted CD4+, CD8+, or CD8+CD57+ T cells (not recorded which) from PBMCs. V and J are TRBV11-3 and TRBJ1-1, with TRBD1 as a possible D gene (5 bases). This sequence was found in a human donor with aplastic anemia. In nucleotides, the CDR3 is TGTGCCAGCAGCCCGGGGGGGGACACTGAAGCTTTCTTT. Residues: CASSPGGDTEAFF.